A single sample gave rise to the 2 T cell receptor beta chains below, sequenced in a study of blood T cell repertoires in COVID-19. The method was immunoSEQ multiplex PCR; TCRdb's version includes in-frame clones alone and lacks a portion of them. The table has approximately 400,000 clones, more than 75% seen once. Sequenced: peripheral blood. The receptors come from a human donor with acute or convalescent COVID-19. The donor label of this sample is uncertain.

The rearrangement links TRBV15 to TRBJ2-1; TRBD2 agrees at 15 bases. Trimming removed 6 bases from V and 7 bases from J; junction bases left unmatched: 19. Germline CDR1 is LNHNV and CDR2 is YYDKDF (reference sequence). This CDR3 spans 20 amino acids. The CDR3 bases are TGTGCCACCAGTCGACGAGGCGAGGGACTAGCGGGGGGAAGAAGGAATGAGCAGTTCTTC. It encodes CATSRRGEGLAGGRRNEQFF.

The rearrangement joins TRBV19 to TRBJ1-5, with unresolved D. Germline assignment: CDR1 LNHDA and CDR2 SQIVND (reference sequence). The CDR3 runs 14 residues. Deletions cut 3 bases from V and 4 bases from J, with 10 bases between. For the CDR3, the DNA is TGTGCCAGTAGTATGGCTGGGCGAAATCAGCCCCAGCATTTT. Protein sequence: CASSMAGRNQPQHF. The full variable domain, in which reference TRBV19 and TRBJ1-5 provide the parts outside the CDR3, is DGGITQSPKYLFRKEGQNVTLSCEQNLNHDAMYWYRQDPGQGLRLIYYSQIVNDFQKGDIAEGYSVSREKKESFPLTVTSAQKNPTAFYLCASSMAGRNQPQHFGDGTRLSIL.